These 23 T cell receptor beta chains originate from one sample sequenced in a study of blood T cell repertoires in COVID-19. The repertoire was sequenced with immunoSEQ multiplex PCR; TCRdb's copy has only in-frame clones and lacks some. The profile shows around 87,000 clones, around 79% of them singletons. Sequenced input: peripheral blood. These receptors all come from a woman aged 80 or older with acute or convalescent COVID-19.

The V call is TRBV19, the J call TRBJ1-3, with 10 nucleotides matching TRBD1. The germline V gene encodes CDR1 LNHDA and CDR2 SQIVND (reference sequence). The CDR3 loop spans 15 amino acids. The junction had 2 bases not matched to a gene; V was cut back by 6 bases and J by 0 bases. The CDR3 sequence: CASRRTGGSGNTIYF. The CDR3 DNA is TGTGCCAGTAGAAGGACAGGGGGCTCTGGAAACACCATATATTTT.

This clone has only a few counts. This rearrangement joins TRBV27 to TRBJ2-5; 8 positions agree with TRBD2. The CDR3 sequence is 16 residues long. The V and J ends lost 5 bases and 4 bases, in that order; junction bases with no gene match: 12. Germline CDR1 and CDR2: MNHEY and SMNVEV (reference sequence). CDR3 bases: TGTGCCAGCAGTCGTGGGGGCGAACTAGCGGCAGAGACCCAGTACTTC. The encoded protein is CASSRGGELAAETQYF.

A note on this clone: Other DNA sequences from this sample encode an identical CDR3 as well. The CDR3 nucleotides read TGTGCCAGCAGTTTAACCGGGAATCAGCCCCAGCATTTT. It encodes CASSLTGNQPQHF. The chain recombines TRBV12-3 or TRBV12-4 with TRBJ1-5; D unclear. V lost 2 bases, J lost 4 bases, and 6 bases lay in between. This CDR3 has 13 amino acids.

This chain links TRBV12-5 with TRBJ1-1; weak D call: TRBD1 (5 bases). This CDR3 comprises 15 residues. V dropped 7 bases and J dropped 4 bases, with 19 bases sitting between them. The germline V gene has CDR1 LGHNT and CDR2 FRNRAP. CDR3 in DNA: TGTGCTAGTGCCCTGATGGTGGGGGGGGTCACTGAAGCTTTCTTT. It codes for CASALMVGGVTEAFF.

The CDR3 nucleotides are TGTGCCAGCAGCTCTTCTCTTCAGGGAGGAGGCGAAAAACTGTTTTTT. Its translation is CASSSSLQGGGEKLFF. This chain joins TRBV11-2 and TRBJ1-4, with TRBD1 as a possible D gene (5 bases). Trimming took off 4 bases at V and 8 bases at J, with 20 bases between the two ends. The CDR3 runs to 16 residues. CDR1 SGHAT and CDR2 FQNNGV come from the germline V gene.

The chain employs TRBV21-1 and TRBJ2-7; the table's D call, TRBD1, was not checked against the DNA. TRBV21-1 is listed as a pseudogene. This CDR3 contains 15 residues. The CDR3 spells CASSFRQGKSNEQYF. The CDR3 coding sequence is TGTGCCAGCAGCTTCAGACAGGGTAAATCCAACGAGCAGTACTTC.

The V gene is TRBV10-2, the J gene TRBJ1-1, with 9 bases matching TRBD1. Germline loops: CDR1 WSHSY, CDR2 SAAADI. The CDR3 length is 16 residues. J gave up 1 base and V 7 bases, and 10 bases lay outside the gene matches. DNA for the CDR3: TGCGCCAGCAAGAAAACCGGGACAGGGACGAACACTGAAGCTTTCTTT. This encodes CASKKTGTGTNTEAFF.

The CDR3, as DNA: TGCGCCAGCAGTGACCTCGGCTACCCTACGGGAAAACTGTTTTTT. It codes for CASSDLGYPTGKLFF. The chain links TRBV10-2 to TRBJ1-4, with unresolved D. Looked up from germline, CDR1 is WSHSY and CDR2 is SAAADI. The CDR3 is made up of 15 amino acids. Trimming took 3 bases from V and 10 from J, leaving 18 bases between them.

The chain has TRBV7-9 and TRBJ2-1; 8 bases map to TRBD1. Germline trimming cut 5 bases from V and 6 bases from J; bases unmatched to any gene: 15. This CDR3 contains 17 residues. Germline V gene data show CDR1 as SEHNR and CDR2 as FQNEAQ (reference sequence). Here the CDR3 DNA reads TGTGCCAGCAGCACCGGGACAGGTAGCGATTACCTCAATGAGCAGTTCTTC. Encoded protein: CASSTGTGSDYLNEQFF.

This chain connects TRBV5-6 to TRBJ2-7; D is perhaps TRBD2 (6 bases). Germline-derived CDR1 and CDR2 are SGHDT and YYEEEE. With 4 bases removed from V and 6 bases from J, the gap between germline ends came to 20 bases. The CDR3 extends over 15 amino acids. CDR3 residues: CASSPETRFSVEQYF. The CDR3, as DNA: TGTGCCAGCAGCCCCGAGACTAGATTTTCGGTCGAGCAGTACTTC.

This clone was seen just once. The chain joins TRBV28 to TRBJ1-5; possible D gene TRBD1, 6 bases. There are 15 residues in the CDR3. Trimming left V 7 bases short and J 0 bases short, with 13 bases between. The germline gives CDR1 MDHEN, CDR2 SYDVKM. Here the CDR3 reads CASKAGTLSNQPQHF. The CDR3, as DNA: TGTGCCAGCAAAGCCGGGACACTTAGCAATCAGCCCCAGCATTTT.

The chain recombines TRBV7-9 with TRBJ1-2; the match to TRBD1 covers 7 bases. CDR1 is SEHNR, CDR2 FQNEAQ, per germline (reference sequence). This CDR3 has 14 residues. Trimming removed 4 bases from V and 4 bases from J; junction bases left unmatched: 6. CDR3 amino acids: CASSSRGEIYGYTF. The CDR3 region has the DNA TGTGCCAGCAGCTCCAGGGGGGAGATCTATGGCTACACCTTC. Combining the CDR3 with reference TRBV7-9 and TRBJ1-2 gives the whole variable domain DTGVSQNPRHKITKRGQNVTFRCDPISEHNRLYWYRQTLGQGPEFLTYFQNEAQLEKSRLLSDRFSAERPKGSFSTLEIQRTEQGDSAMYLCASSSRGEIYGYTFGSGTRLTVV.

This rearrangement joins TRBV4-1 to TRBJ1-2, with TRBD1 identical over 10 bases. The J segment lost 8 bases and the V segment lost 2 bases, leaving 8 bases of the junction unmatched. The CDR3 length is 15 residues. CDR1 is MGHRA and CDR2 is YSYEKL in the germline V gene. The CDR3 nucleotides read TGCGCCAGCAGCCAACCGGACAGGGGGTATGGCGGCTACACCTTC. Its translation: CASSQPDRGYGGYTF.

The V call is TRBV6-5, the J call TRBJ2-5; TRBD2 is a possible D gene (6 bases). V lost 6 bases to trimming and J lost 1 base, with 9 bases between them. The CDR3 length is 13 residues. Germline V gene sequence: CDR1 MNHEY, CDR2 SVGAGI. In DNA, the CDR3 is TGTGCCAGCAGCCGACTAGTCCAAGAGACCCAGTACTTC. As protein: CASSRLVQETQYF.

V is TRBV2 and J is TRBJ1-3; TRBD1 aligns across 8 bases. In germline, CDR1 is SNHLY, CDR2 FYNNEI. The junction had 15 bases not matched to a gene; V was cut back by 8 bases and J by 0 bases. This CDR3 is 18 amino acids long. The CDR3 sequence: CASPLWTGFLSSGNTIYF. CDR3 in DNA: TGTGCCAGCCCCCTTTGGACAGGGTTCCTTAGCTCTGGAAACACCATATATTTT.

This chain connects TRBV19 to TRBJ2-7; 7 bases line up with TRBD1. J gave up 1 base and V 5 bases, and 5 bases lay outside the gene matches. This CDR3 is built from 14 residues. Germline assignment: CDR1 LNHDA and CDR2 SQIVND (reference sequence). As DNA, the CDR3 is TGTGCCAGTAGTTTCTGGACAGGATCCTACGAGCAGTACTTC. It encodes CASSFWTGSYEQYF.

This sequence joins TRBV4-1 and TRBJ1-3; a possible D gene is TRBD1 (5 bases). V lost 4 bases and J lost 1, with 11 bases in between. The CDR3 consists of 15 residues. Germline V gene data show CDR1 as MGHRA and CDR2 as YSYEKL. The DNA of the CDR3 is TGCGCCAGCAGCCTCGCCAGGGTGTCTGGAAACACCATATATTTT. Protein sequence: CASSLARVSGNTIYF.

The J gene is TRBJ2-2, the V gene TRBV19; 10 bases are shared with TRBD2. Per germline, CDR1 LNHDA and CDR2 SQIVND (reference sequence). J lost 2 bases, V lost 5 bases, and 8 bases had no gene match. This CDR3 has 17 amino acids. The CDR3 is CASSRASGGPNTGELFF. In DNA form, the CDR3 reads TGTGCCAGTAGTCGAGCTAGCGGGGGACCTAACACCGGGGAGCTGTTTTTT.

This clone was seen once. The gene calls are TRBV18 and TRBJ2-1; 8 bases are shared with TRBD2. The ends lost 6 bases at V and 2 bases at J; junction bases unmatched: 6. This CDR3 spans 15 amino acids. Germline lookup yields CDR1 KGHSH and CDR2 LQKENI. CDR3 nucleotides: TGTGCCAGCTCCCCTCGGGAGGGAGCCTACAATGAGCAGTTCTTC. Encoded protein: CASSPREGAYNEQFF.

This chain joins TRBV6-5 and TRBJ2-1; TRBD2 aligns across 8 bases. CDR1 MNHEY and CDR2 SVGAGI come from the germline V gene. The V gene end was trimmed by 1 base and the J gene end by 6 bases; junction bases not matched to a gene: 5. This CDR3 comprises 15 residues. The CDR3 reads CASSYWREAGNEQFF. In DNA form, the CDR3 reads TGTGCCAGCAGTTACTGGCGGGAGGCCGGCAATGAGCAGTTCTTC.

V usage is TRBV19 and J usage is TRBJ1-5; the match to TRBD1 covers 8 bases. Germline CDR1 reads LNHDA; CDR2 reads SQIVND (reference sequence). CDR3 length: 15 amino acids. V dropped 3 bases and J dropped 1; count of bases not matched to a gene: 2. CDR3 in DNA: TGTGCCAGTAGTATTACAGGGGGGAGCAATCAGCCCCAGCATTTT. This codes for CASSITGGSNQPQHF.

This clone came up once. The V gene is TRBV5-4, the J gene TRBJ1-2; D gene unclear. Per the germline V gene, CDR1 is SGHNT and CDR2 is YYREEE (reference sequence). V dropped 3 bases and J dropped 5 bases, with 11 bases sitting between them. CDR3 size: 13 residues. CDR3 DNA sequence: TGTGCCAGCAGCTCGGACGGGAATTATGGCTACACCTTC. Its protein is CASSSDGNYGYTF. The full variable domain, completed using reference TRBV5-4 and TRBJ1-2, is ETGVTQSPTHLIKTRGQQVTLRCSSQSGHNTVSWYQQALGQGPQFIFQYYREEENGRGNFPPRFSGLQFPNYSSELNVNALELDDSALYLCASSSDGNYGYTFGSGTRLTVV.

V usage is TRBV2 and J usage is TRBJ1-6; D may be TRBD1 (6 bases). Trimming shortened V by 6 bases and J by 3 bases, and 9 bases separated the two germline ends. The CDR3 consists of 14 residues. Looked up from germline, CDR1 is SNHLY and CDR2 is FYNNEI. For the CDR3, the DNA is TGTGCCAGCAGGTTAGGGGGCTATAATTCACCCCTCCACTTT. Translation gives CASRLGGYNSPLHF.